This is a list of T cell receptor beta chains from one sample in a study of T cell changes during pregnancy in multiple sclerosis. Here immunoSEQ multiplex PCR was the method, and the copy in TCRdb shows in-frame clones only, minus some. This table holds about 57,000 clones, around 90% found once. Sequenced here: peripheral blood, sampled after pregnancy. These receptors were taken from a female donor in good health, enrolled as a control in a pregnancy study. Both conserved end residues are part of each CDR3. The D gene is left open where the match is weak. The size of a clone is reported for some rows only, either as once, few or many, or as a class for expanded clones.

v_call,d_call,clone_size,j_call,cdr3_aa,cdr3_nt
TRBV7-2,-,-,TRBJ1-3,CASSLWRDPSGNTIYF,TGTGCCAGCAGCTTATGGAGGGACCCCTCTGGAAACACCATATATTTT
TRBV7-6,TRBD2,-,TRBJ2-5,CASSLALVGLADSGETQYF,TGTGCCAGCAGCTTAGCGTTAGTGGGACTAGCGGATAGTGGGGAGACCCAGTACTTC
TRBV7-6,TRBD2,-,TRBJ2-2,CASSLRGGFPLTGELFF,TGTGCCAGCAGCCTCCGCGGGGGTTTTCCTCTGACCGGGGAGCTGTTTTTT
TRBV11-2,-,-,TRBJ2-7,CASSLRTEFSYEQYF,TGTGCCAGCAGCTTAAGGACAGAGTTTTCCTACGAGCAGTACTTC
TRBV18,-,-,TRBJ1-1,CASSPLTDTAFF,TGTGCCAGCTCACCTTTGACGGACACGGCTTTCTTT
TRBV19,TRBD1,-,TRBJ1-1,CASSVGTGTGSNTEAFF,TGTGCCAGTAGTGTAGGAACCGGGACAGGGTCTAACACTGAAGCTTTCTTT
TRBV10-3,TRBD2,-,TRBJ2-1,CATTLAGVSNEQFF,TGTGCCACCACACTAGCGGGAGTATCCAATGAGCAGTTCTTC
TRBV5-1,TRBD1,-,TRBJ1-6,CASSFSRGLNSPLHF,TGCGCCAGCAGCTTCTCCAGGGGGCTGAATTCACCCCTCCACTTT
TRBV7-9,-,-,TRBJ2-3,CASSLQGTDTQYF,TGTGCCAGCAGCTTACAGGGAACAGATACGCAGTATTTT
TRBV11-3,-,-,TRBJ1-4,CASSLGAEKLFF,TGTGCCAGCAGCTTAGGGGCGGAAAAACTGTTTTTT
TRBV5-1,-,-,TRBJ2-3,CASSSMSGTDTQYF,TGCGCCAGCAGCTCGATGAGCGGCACAGATACGCAGTATTTT
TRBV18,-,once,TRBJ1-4,CASSPRGGEKLFF,TGTGCCAGCTCACCCAGGGGCGGTGAAAAACTGTTTTTT
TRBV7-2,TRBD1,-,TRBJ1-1,CASSRPDRGNTEAFF,TGTGCCAGCAGCCGCCCAGACAGGGGGAACACTGAAGCTTTCTTT
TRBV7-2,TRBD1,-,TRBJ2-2,CASSSWTGRTTGELFF,TGTGCCAGCAGCTCATGGACAGGCCGGACCACCGGGGAGCTGTTTTTT
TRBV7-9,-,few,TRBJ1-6,CASSLPGAAPLHF,TGTGCCAGCAGCTTACCAGGGGCAGCACCCCTCCACTTT
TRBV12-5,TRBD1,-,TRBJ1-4,CASGLVLDRGQEKLFF,TGTGCTAGTGGTTTGGTTCTGGACAGGGGGCAGGAAAAACTGTTTTTT
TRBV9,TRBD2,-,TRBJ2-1,CASSASGGGSYNEQFF,TGTGCCAGCAGCGCTTCGGGCGGGGGCTCCTACAATGAGCAGTTCTTC
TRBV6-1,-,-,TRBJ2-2,CASSGGQTNTGELFF,TGTGCCAGCAGTGGAGGACAGACCAACACCGGGGAGCTGTTTTTT
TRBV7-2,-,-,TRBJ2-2,CASSPLRSANTGELFF,TGTGCCAGCAGCCCACTAAGGAGCGCGAACACCGGGGAGCTGTTTTTT
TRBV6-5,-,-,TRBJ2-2,CASSTGAGELFF,TGTGCCAGCAGTACAGGAGCCGGGGAGCTGTTTTTT
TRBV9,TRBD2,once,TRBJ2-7,CASSAREGGGPYEQYF,TGTGCCAGCAGCGCCCGGGAGGGGGGAGGCCCATACGAGCAGTACTTC
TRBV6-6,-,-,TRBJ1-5,CASSYRQGINQPQHF,TGCGCCAGCAGTTACAGGCAGGGGATCAATCAGCCCCAGCATTTT
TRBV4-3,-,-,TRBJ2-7,CASRGGAHHEQYF,TGCGCCAGCAGGGGTGGGGCGCACCACGAGCAGTACTTC
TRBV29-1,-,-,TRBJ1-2,CSVELHSNYGYTF,TGCAGCGTTGAACTACACAGTAACTATGGCTACACCTTC
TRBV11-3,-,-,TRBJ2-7,CASSLMRSSYEQYF,TGTGCCAGCAGCCTGATGAGAAGCTCCTACGAGCAGTACTTC
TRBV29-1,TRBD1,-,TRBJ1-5,CSVEVGTGNQPQHF,TGCAGCGTTGAAGTCGGGACAGGCAATCAGCCCCAGCATTTT
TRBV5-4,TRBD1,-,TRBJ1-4,CASSLEQGVREKLFF,TGTGCCAGCAGCTTGGAACAGGGGGTTAGAGAAAAACTGTTTTTT
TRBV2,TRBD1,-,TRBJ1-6,CASSTDRGFSPLHF,TGTGCCAGCAGCACTGACAGGGGGTTTTCACCCCTCCACTTT
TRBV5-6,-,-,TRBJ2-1,CASSWPLGGGPYNEQFF,TGTGCCAGCAGCTGGCCCCTTGGGGGGGGGCCCTACAATGAGCAGTTCTTC
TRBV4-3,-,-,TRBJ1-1,CASGFLGGTEAFF,TGCGCCAGCGGATTTCTAGGGGGCACTGAAGCTTTCTTT
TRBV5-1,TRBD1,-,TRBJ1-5,CASSSGTADQPQHF,TGCGCCAGCAGCTCGGGGACAGCTGATCAGCCCCAGCATTTT
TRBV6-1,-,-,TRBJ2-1,CASSGDYRAEQFF,TGTGCCAGCAGCGGGGATTACAGAGCTGAGCAGTTCTTC
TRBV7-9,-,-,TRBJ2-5,CASTLVGVSQYF,TGTGCCAGCACCTTAGTCGGAGTGAGCCAGTACTTC
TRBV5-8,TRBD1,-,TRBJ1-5,CASSLGTGVSNQPQHF,TGTGCCAGCAGCTTGGGGACAGGGGTAAGCAATCAGCCCCAGCATTTT
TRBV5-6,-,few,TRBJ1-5,CASSLVGRADQPQHF,TGTGCCAGCAGCTTGGTGGGCAGGGCAGATCAGCCCCAGCATTTT
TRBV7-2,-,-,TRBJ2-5,CASSLKAGRETQYF,TGTGCCAGCAGCTTAAAGGCAGGCAGAGAGACCCAGTACTTC
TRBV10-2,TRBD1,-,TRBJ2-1,CASSRTGNEQFF,TGCGCCAGCAGTAGGACAGGGAATGAGCAGTTCTTC
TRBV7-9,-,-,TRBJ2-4,CASSQGPKNIQYF,TGTGCCAGCAGCCAGGGGCCTAAAAACATTCAGTACTTC
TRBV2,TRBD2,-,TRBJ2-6,CASSGLAGPSGANVLTF,TGTGCCAGCAGTGGACTAGCGGGACCCTCTGGGGCCAACGTCCTGACTTTC
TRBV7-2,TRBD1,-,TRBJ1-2,CASSLESGGDYGYTF,TGTGCCAGCAGCTTAGAGTCAGGGGGCGACTATGGCTACACCTTC
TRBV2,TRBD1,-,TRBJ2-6,CASSAGQGPGANVLTF,TGTGCCAGCAGTGCGGGACAGGGGCCTGGGGCCAACGTCCTGACTTTC
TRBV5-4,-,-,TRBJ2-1,CASSSYNEQFF,TGTGCCAGCAGCTCTTACAATGAGCAGTTCTTC
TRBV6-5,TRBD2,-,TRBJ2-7,CASSSSATLGGREQYF,TGTGCCAGCAGTTCGTCAGCTACCTTGGGAGGGAGGGAGCAGTACTTC
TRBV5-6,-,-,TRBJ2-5,CASSLGGGAIGQYF,TGTGCCAGCAGTTTGGGGGGGGGCGCGATCGGCCAGTACTTC
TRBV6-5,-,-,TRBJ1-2,CASSQSGDGYTF,TGTGCCAGCAGTCAGTCGGGGGACGGCTACACCTTC
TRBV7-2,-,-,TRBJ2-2,CASSWGAGVDTGELFF,TGTGCCAGCAGCTGGGGGGCGGGAGTGGACACCGGGGAGCTGTTTTTT
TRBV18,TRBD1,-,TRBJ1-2,CASSPHPRGNGYTF,TGTGCCAGCTCACCTCACCCCAGGGGGAATGGCTACACCTTC
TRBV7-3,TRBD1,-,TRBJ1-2,CASSRSAGGNYGYTF,TGTGCCAGCAGCCGTTCAGCAGGGGGCAACTATGGCTACACCTTC
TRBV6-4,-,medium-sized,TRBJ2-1,CASSADSYNEQFF,TGTGCCAGCAGTGCGGACTCGTACAATGAGCAGTTCTTC
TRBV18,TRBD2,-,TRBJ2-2,CASSPPGSGRYTGELFF,TGTGCCAGCTCACCACCGGGTAGCGGGAGATACACCGGGGAGCTGTTTTTT
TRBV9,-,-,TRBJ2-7,CASSPRRQFSRGEQYF,TGTGCCAGCAGCCCCCGCAGACAGTTTTCCAGGGGCGAGCAGTACTTC
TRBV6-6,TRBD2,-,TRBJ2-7,CASRPGLAPYEQYF,TGTGCCAGCAGACCGGGACTAGCTCCCTACGAGCAGTACTTC
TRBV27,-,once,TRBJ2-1,CASSQRGRNEQFF,TGTGCCAGCTCCCAAAGGGGTAGGAATGAGCAGTTCTTC
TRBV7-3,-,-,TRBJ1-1,CASSLYMNTEAFF,TGTGCCAGCAGCTTATATATGAACACTGAAGCTTTCTTT
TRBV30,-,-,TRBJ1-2,CAWTRGGGYTF,TGTGCCTGGACCAGGGGTGGTGGCTACACCTTC
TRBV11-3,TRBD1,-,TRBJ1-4,CASSRTGVNEKLFF,TGTGCCAGTTCCCGGACAGGAGTTAATGAAAAACTGTTTTTT
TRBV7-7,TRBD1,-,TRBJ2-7,CASSLDRGYYEQYF,TGTGCTAGCAGCTTAGACAGGGGTTACTACGAGCAGTACTTC